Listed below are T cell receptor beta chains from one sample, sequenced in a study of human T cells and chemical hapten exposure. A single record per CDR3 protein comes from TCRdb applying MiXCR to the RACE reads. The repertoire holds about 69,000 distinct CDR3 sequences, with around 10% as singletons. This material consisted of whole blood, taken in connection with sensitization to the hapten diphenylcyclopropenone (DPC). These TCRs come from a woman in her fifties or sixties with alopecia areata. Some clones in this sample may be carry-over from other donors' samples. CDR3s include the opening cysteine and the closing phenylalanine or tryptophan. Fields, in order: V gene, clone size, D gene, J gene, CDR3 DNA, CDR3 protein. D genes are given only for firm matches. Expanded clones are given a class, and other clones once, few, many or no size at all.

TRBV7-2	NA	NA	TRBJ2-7	TGTGCCAGCAGCCCGCGCTCAGGCGCCTCCTCTTACGGCGGGGAGCAGTACTTC	CASSPRSGASSYGGEQYF
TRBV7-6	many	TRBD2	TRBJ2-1	TGTGCCAGCAGCCTCGCCGGGGCTAGCGGGAGGAATGAGCAGTTCTTC	CASSLAGASGRNEQFF
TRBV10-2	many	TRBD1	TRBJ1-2	TGCGCCAGCAGTGAAGGGACAGGTTGGCACTATGGCTACACCTTC	CASSEGTGWHYGYTF
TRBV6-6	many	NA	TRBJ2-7	TGTGCCAGCAGGGGGACTCACGGGGAGCAGTACTTC	CASRGTHGEQYF
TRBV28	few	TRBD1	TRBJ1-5	TGTGCCAGCAGTTCACGGACAGGGGCCCAGCATTTT	CASSSRTGAQHF
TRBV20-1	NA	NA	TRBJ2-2	TGCAGTGCTAGTCTCTTTGGGGGCACCGGGGAGCTGTTTTTT	CSASLFGGTGELFF
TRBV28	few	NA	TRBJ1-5	TGTGCCAGCAAAACAGGGAATCAGCCCCAGCATTTT	CASKTGNQPQHF
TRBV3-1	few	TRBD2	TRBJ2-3	TGTGCCAGCAGCCAAGAAGTGACTAGCCTTACTAGCACAGATACGCAGTATTTT	CASSQEVTSLTSTDTQYF
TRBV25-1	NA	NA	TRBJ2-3	TGTGCCAGCAGTGATTCGGGAGATACGCAGTATTTT	CASSDSGDTQYF
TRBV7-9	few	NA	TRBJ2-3	TGTGCCAGCAGCTCCGGGGAAGCGCAGTATTTT	CASSSGEAQYF
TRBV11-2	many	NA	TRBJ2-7	TGTGCCAGCAGCCTTTCCGACTGGTCGCAGTACTTC	CASSLSDWSQYF
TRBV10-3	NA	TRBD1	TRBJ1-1	TGTGCCATCAGTGAAAGGACAGGGATGAACACTGAAGCTTTCTTT	CAISERTGMNTEAFF
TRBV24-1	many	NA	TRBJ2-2	TGTGCCACCAGTGGATTACGGAACACCGGGGAGCTGTTTTTT	CATSGLRNTGELFF
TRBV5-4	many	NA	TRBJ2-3	TGTGCCAGCAGCTTGGGGGGCCCAGATACGCAGTATTTT	CASSLGGPDTQYF
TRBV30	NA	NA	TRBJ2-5	TGTGCCTGGATGGAAAAGACTCCGCTTGTGGGGACCCAGTACTTC	CAWMEKTPLVGTQYF
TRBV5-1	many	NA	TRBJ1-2	TGCGCCAGCAGCGGTGCAGAGAGGACATACACTAACTATGGCTACACCTTC	CASSGAERTYTNYGYTF
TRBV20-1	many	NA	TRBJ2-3	TGCAGTGCCAACGGACTGGTTCCGGCAGATACGCAGTATTTT	CSANGLVPADTQYF
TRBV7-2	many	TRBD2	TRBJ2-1	TGTGCCAGCAGCACAACCGGGACTAGCGGAAATTGGGCGCAGTTCTTC	CASSTTGTSGNWAQFF
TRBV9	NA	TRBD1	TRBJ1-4	TGTGCCAGCAGCCCCCGACAGGGACGGGAAGAAAAACTGTTTTTT	CASSPRQGREEKLFF
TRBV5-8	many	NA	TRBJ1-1	TGTGCCAGCAGCTTGGAGGCGGGGATGAACACTGAAGCTTTCTTT	CASSLEAGMNTEAFF
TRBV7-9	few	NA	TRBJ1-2	TGTGCCAGCAGCGACATCAGAACAAAGGGCCTAGCCTATGGCTACACCTTC	CASSDIRTKGLAYGYTF
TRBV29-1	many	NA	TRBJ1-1	TGCAGCGTTAATACCCCCGGGGCCATGAACACTGAAGCTTTCTTT	CSVNTPGAMNTEAFF
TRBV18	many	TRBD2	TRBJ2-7	TGTGCCAGCTCACGGAAGCGGGAGTCCGATCTAGTCTCCGAGCAGTACTTC	CASSRKRESDLVSEQYF
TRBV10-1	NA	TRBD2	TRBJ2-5	TGCGCCAGCGAAGGACTAGCGGGAAAGAAAGAGACCCAGTACTTC	CASEGLAGKKETQYF
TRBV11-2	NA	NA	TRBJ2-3	TGTGCCAGCAGCTTAGTCGTACTAATGGATACGCAGTATTTT	CASSLVVLMDTQYF
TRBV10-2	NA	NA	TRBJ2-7	TGCGCCAGCAGTGAATCGGTCGAGCAGTACTTC	CASSESVEQYF
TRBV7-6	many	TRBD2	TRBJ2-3	TGTGCCAGCAGCTTTGCAGCCCCCGGGGGGGATACGCAGTATTTT	CASSFAAPGGDTQYF
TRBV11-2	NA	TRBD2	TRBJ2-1	TGTGCCAGCAGCGCGGGACTAGCGGTCTATGAGCAGTTCTTC	CASSAGLAVYEQFF
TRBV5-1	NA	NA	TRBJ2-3	TGCGCCAGCAGCGCGGGACCCGAAGATACGCAGTATTTT	CASSAGPEDTQYF
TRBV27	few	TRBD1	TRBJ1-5	TGTGCCAGCAGTCCACACCCACAGGGGAGTCAGCCCCAGCATTTT	CASSPHPQGSQPQHF
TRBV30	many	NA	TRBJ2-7	TGTGCCTGGAGTGTTAACTACGAGCAGTACTTC	CAWSVNYEQYF
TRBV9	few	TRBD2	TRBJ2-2	TGTGCCAGCAGCGCGTTAGCGGGAGCGGCGGAGCTGTTTTTT	CASSALAGAAELFF
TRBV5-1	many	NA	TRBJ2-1	TGCGCCAGCAGACGTACAGGGACCTACGAGCAGTTCTTC	CASRRTGTYEQFF